A single sample gave rise to the 16 T cell receptor beta chains below, sequenced in a study of blood T cell repertoires in COVID-19. Libraries were prepared by immunoSEQ multiplex PCR; TCRdb keeps only in-frame clonotypes and omits some of them. The table lists 100,000 to 150,000 clones, around three quarters of them singletons. Specimen: peripheral blood. These receptor sequences come from a man aged 40-50 years with active or convalescent COVID-19.

V usage is TRBV5-6 and J usage is TRBJ2-1; D is uncertain. Deletions cut 4 bases from V and 4 bases from J, with 3 bases between. This CDR3 is 11 amino acids long. From germline, CDR1 is SGHDT and CDR2 YYEEEE. CDR3 sequence reads: CASSLYNEQFF. Written as DNA, the CDR3 is TGTGCCAGCAGCCTGTACAATGAGCAGTTCTTC.

This chain uses TRBV14 with TRBJ2-5; weak D call: TRBD2 (5 bases). This CDR3 spans 13 amino acids. Trimming shortened V by 0 bases and J by 10 bases, and 12 bases separated the two germline ends. Germline V CDR1 and CDR2: SGHDN, FVKESK. This CDR3 reads CASSQEGGWVQYF. In nucleotides, the CDR3 is TGTGCCAGCAGCCAAGAGGGCGGGTGGGTCCAGTACTTC. Using reference TRBV14 and TRBJ2-5 for the parts outside the CDR3, the full variable domain is EAGVTQFPSHSVIEKGQTVTLRCDPISGHDNLYWYRRVMGKEIKFLLHFVKESKQDESGMPNNRFLAERTGGTYSTLKVQPAELEDSGVYFCASSQEGGWVQYFGPGTRLLVL.

The gene calls are TRBV29-1 and TRBJ2-3; 15 nucleotides align to TRBD2. Losses at the gene ends were 5 bases for V and 5 bases for J; bases not matched to a gene: 11. CDR3 length: 17 amino acids. CDR1 is SQVTM, CDR2 ANQGSEA, per germline. CDR3 sequence reads: CSVWDAGLAGGRDTQYF. The CDR3 nucleotides read TGCAGCGTTTGGGACGCGGGACTAGCGGGGGGACGAGATACGCAGTATTTT.

The chain is built from TRBV27 and TRBJ2-1; 7 nucleotides agree with TRBD2. Trimming cost V 5 bases and J 4 bases; bases outside gene matches: 8. The CDR3 has 15 residues. Germline CDR1 reads MNHEY; CDR2 reads SMNVEV (reference sequence). CDR3 loop: CASSPQASGYNEQFF. Written as DNA, the CDR3 is TGTGCCAGCAGTCCGCAGGCTAGCGGTTACAATGAGCAGTTCTTC.

V and J are TRBV9 and TRBJ1-2; 8 nucleotides agree with TRBD1. V lost 4 bases and J lost 4; bases outside the gene matches: 3. Germline CDR1 reads SGDLS; CDR2 reads YYNGEE. The CDR3 runs to 13 residues. This chain's CDR3 is CASSPGTGYGYTF. The CDR3 DNA is TGTGCCAGCAGCCCAGGGACAGGCTATGGCTACACCTTC.

The chain combines TRBV19 with TRBJ1-5; 9 bases agree with TRBD1. This CDR3 has 18 amino acids. The ends lost 3 bases at V and 4 bases at J; junction bases unmatched: 13. The germline V gene has CDR1 LNHDA and CDR2 SQIVND (reference sequence). DNA of the CDR3: TGTGCCAGTAGTATTTGGATGCCCGGGACAGGGACAAATCAGCCCCAGCATTTT. Its translation is CASSIWMPGTGTNQPQHF.

This clone was counted only a few times. The chain uses TRBV24-1 and TRBJ2-2; TRBD2 agrees at 9 bases. From germline, CDR1 is KGHDR and CDR2 SFDVKD. V was pared by 5 bases and J by 4 bases, with 4 bases of the junction left unmatched. The CDR3 loop spans 15 amino acids. CDR3 residues: CATSGAGGFTGELFF. The CDR3 nucleotides are TGTGCCACCAGTGGAGCGGGAGGTTTCACCGGGGAGCTGTTTTTT.

This sequence joins TRBV30 and TRBJ1-5; 7 nucleotides agree with TRBD1. The J segment lost 0 bases and the V segment lost 1 base, leaving 9 bases of the junction unmatched. This CDR3 contains 17 residues. Germline loops: CDR1 GTSNPN, CDR2 SVGIG (reference sequence). For the CDR3, the DNA is TGTGCCTGGAGTGACGGGACAGCCTCTTATAGCAATCAGCCCCAGCATTTT. Its protein product is CAWSDGTASYSNQPQHF.

The CDR3 coding sequence is TGTGCCAGTAGTACTTTAGCGGGAGGTTCAAGTGAGCAGTTCTTC. Translation: CASSTLAGGSSEQFF. This chain connects TRBV19 to TRBJ2-1; 10 bases align to TRBD2. Germline V gene lookup returns CDR1 LNHDA and CDR2 SQIVND (reference sequence). The junction had 9 bases not matched to a gene; V was cut back by 4 bases and J by 9 bases. The CDR3 loop spans 15 amino acids.

This clone was observed once. The chain couples TRBV3-1 (or the pseudogene TRBV3-2) to TRBJ1-2; D is unclear. Trimming left V 4 bases short and J 1 base short, with 16 bases between. The CDR3 loop spans 16 amino acids. Germline V gene lookup returns CDR1 LGHDT and CDR2 YNNKEL (reference sequence). The CDR3 sequence: CASSPRRADRNYGYTF. The CDR3, as DNA: TGTGCCAGCAGCCCCCGGCGGGCCGACCGTAACTATGGCTACACCTTC.

The chain links TRBV2 to TRBJ2-2; 7 bases match TRBD1. Trimming removed 6 bases from V and 1 base from J; junction bases left unmatched: 2. Per germline, CDR1 SNHLY and CDR2 FYNNEI. This CDR3 region has 14 residues. In DNA form, the CDR3 reads TGTGCCAGCAGAGGGACAGAGAACACCGGGGAGCTGTTTTTT. This sequence encodes CASRGTENTGELFF.

The rearrangement links TRBV25-1 to TRBJ2-7; the match to TRBD1 covers 10 bases. This CDR3 is built from 16 residues. CDR1 MGHDK and CDR2 SYGVNS come from the germline V gene. J gave up 3 bases and V 3 bases, and 8 bases lay outside the gene matches. The CDR3 nucleotides read TGTGCCAGCAGTGATCAAAGGACAGGGGGGGTCTACGAGCAGTACTTC. As protein: CASSDQRTGGVYEQYF.

This chain uses TRBV11-2 with TRBJ2-5; weak D call: TRBD2 (6 bases). The V and J ends lost 5 bases and 4 bases respectively, with 17 bases between them. This CDR3 has 15 residues. Germline CDR1 reads SGHAT; CDR2 reads FQNNGV. CDR3 nucleotide sequence: TGTGCCAGCAGCACTCGCCCCTGGGAGGCAGAGACCCAGTACTTC. This encodes CASSTRPWEAETQYF.

The V call is TRBV11-2, the J call TRBJ1-2; 9 bases are a match to TRBD1. V lost 3 bases, J lost 0 bases, and 14 bases stayed unmatched. Germline CDR1 reads SGHAT; CDR2 reads FQNNGV. This CDR3 is built from 19 residues. The CDR3 protein is CASSLSRLGQGTTNYGYTF. DNA of the CDR3: TGTGCCAGCAGCTTGTCACGTTTGGGACAGGGTACTACTAACTATGGCTACACCTTC.

This chain links TRBV24-1 with TRBJ1-2, with D perhaps TRBD1 (5 bases). Germline V lookup: CDR1 KGHDR, CDR2 SFDVKD. This CDR3 is built from 11 residues. The V gene lost 3 bases and the J gene lost 8 bases, with 6 bases spanning the gap. The CDR3 here is CATSDRTGYTF. In DNA form, the CDR3 reads TGTGCCACCAGTGATCGGACAGGCTACACCTTC.

This chain links TRBV5-5 with TRBJ2-2; 11 nucleotides agree with TRBD2. The CDR3 runs 14 residues. The germline V gene has CDR1 SGHKS and CDR2 YYEKEE (reference sequence). The V gene end was trimmed by 3 bases and the J gene end by 9 bases; junction bases not matched to a gene: 4. This CDR3 reads CASSWTSGSRELFF. CDR3 DNA: TGTGCCAGCAGCTGGACTAGCGGGTCCCGGGAGCTGTTTTTT.